This passage covers 7 T cell receptor beta chains from one sample sequenced in a study of vaccination and CD4 T cells after COVID-19. Described treatment: 10-day PBMC culture with coronavirus spike peptide pools or control peptides (ViraFEST assay). Cultured CD4+ T cells had their DNA profiled by the Oncomine TCR Beta short-read assay. Using its own MiXCR run on the PCR reads, TCRdb lists one record per CDR3 protein. The table has around 26,000 distinct CDR3 sequences, roughly two thirds seen once; the top ten hold under 20%. These receptors lack a known antigen. The material was CD4+ T cells from blood, cultured in vitro, obtained after SARS-CoV-2 vaccination. These receptors originate from a human donor who received a COVID-19 vaccine.

The chain recombines TRBV27 with TRBJ2-5; 8 bases fit TRBD1. CDR1 and CDR2 (germline): MNHEY, SMNVEV (reference sequence). After removal of 5 bases from V and 2 bases from J, the junction contained 4 bases not matched to a gene. The length of the CDR3 is 14 residues. This CDR3 is CASSRRQGQETQYF. The CDR3 nucleotides are TGTGCCAGCAGTCGGCGACAGGGGCAAGAGACCCAGTACTTC.

A single count supports this clonotype. As DNA, the CDR3 is TGTGCCAGCACCGCTTTTTACGGGGACGGGAGCTCCTACGAGCAGTACTTC. Amino acid sequence: CASTAFYGDGSSYEQYF. The chain carries TRBV12-3 or TRBV12-4 and TRBJ2-7; a weak D match, TRBD2 (6 bases). V lost 7 bases to trimming and J lost 0 bases, with 22 bases between them. There are 17 residues in the CDR3.

Only a few counts were recorded for this clonotype. The rearrangement links TRBV20-1 to TRBJ1-2; a possible D gene is TRBD1 (5 bases). Germline CDR1 and CDR2: DFQATT and SNEGSKA (reference sequence). V was trimmed by 2 bases and J by 8 bases, leaving 18 bases between them. The CDR3 runs to 14 residues. The DNA of the CDR3 is TGCAGTGCTAGACCCCAGGGTCCAATTGGCGGCTACACCTTC. Translating it yields CSARPQGPIGGYTF.

This clonotype was seen more than once but under ten times. This chain connects TRBV20-1 to TRBJ1-2; D not resolved. The V gene's germline CDR1 is DFQATT and CDR2 SNEGSKA (reference sequence). The CDR3 extends over 13 amino acids. The V gene lost 0 bases and the J gene lost 7 bases, with 12 bases spanning the gap. CDR3 nucleotides: TGCAGTGCTAGAGATAAGGAGAAGACTGGCTACACCTTC. As protein: CSARDKEKTGYTF.

J is TRBJ2-2 and V is TRBV6-1; tentatively, D is TRBD2 (6 bases). This CDR3 spans 16 amino acids. Germline lookup yields CDR1 MNHNS and CDR2 SASEGT. Trimming removed 2 bases from V and 0 bases from J, with 10 bases in between. CDR3 loop: CASSEFGGANTGELFF. DNA of the CDR3: TGTGCCAGCAGTGAATTCGGAGGGGCGAACACCGGGGAGCTGTTTTTT.

The chain has TRBV2 and TRBJ1-2; D gene ambiguous. The V and J ends lost 1 base and 1 base respectively, with 7 bases between them. Looked up from germline, CDR1 is SNHLY and CDR2 is FYNNEI. The CDR3 contains 14 residues. Here the CDR3 reads CASSEGVFNYGYTF. The CDR3 bases are TGTGCCAGCAGTGAAGGTGTGTTTAACTATGGCTACACCTTC.

The chain's CDR3 is CASSPGTANTGELFF. The CDR3 bases are TGCGCCAGCAGCCCTGGGACAGCGAACACCGGGGAGCTGTTTTTT. The V and J genes are TRBV5-1 and TRBJ2-2, with 7 bases matching TRBD1. V trimming: 4 bases; J trimming: 0 bases; junction bases outside the gene matches: 3. The germline V gene has CDR1 SGHRS and CDR2 YFSETQ. CDR3 length equals 15 residues.